The 17 T cell receptor beta chains below come from one sample, sequenced in a study of T cell repertoires in cytomegalovirus infection. TCRdb used MiXCR to reprocess the reads, holding one entry per CDR3 protein. The sample shows approximately 76,000 distinct CDR3 sequences, around 42% of them seen only once. Their antigens remain unidentified. Material: CD8+ T cells from cultured PBMCs, obtained from culture after CMV antigen stimulation. The origin of the receptors is a human donor in good health (CMV status not recorded). Some clones in this sample may be carry-over from other donors' samples.

The V and J genes are TRBV7-9 and TRBJ2-6, with D possibly TRBD1 on 6 matching bases. Germline CDR1 reads SEHNR; CDR2 reads FQNEAQ (reference sequence). Trimming stripped 4 bases from V and 8 bases from J, with 15 bases between. The CDR3 has 15 amino acids. CDR3 bases: TGTGCCAGCAGCTCGACAGGCGGCCTGACCAACGTCCTGACTTTC. Translated: CASSSTGGLTNVLTF.

J is TRBJ1-6 and V is TRBV27, with TRBD1 matching 7 bases. V was pared by 6 bases and J by 12 bases, with 14 bases of the junction left unmatched. This CDR3 is built from 15 residues. Per germline, CDR1 MNHEY and CDR2 SMNVEV (reference sequence). CDR3 DNA: TGTGCCAGCAGCGGGACAGCACGTAACCGGGAACCCCTCCACTTT. Its protein product is CASSGTARNREPLHF.

This clonotype is medium-sized. The rearrangement joins TRBV4-1 to TRBJ1-1, with 9 positions matching TRBD1. The CDR3 is made up of 15 amino acids. The junction had 8 bases not matched to a gene; V was cut back by 3 bases and J by 6 bases. The germline V gene has CDR1 MGHRA and CDR2 YSYEKL. The CDR3: CASSQVGQGRSEAFF. CDR3 sequence (DNA): TGCGCCAGCAGCCAGGTGGGACAGGGACGATCTGAAGCTTTCTTT.

V is TRBV7-9 and J is TRBJ2-5; 8 bases fit TRBD2. Germline assignment: CDR1 SEHNR and CDR2 FQNEAQ (reference sequence). The J segment lost 7 bases and the V segment lost 1 base, leaving 14 bases of the junction unmatched. CDR3 size: 17 residues. For the CDR3, the DNA is TGTGCCAGCAGCTTAGAGTGGACGGGGGGGGACACCGGGACCCAGTACTTC. Protein: CASSLEWTGGDTGTQYF.

This clonotype was counted only a few times. This chain uses TRBV7-2 with TRBJ2-3, with 8 positions matching TRBD1. The CDR3 has 16 residues. With 5 bases clipped from V and 1 base from J, the junction kept 8 bases outside the gene matches. Germline V CDR1 and CDR2: SGHTA, FQGNSA. The CDR3 DNA reads as TGTGCCAGCAGCCCCGGTACAGGGGGGCGCACAGATACGCAGTATTTT. Protein product: CASSPGTGGRTDTQYF.

This clonotype was counted a few times. The chain links TRBV19 to TRBJ1-1; 11 bases map to TRBD1. Germline V gene sequence: CDR1 LNHDA, CDR2 SQIVND (reference sequence). The CDR3 has 17 residues. The V segment lost 3 bases and the J segment 0 bases; nucleotides outside the gene matches: 6. The CDR3 is CASSMPGQGVMNTEAFF. In DNA form, the CDR3 reads TGTGCCAGTAGTATGCCGGGACAGGGGGTCATGAACACTGAAGCTTTCTTT. The variable domain in full, with the rest retrieved from reference TRBV19 and TRBJ1-1, is DGGITQSPKYLFRKEGQNVTLSCEQNLNHDAMYWYRQDPGQGLRLIYYSQIVNDFQKGDIAEGYSVSREKKESFPLTVTSAQKNPTAFYLCASSMPGQGVMNTEAFFGQGTRLTVV.

V gene TRBV7-6 combines with J gene TRBJ1-1; D is ambiguous. The germline V gene has CDR1 SGHVS and CDR2 FNYEAQ. The CDR3 has 15 residues. V lost 1 base, J lost 0 bases, and 9 bases lay in between. CDR3 nucleotide sequence: TGTGCCAGCAGCTTAGGTACGGGAATGAACACTGAAGCTTTCTTT. It specifies CASSLGTGMNTEAFF.

J is TRBJ2-7 and V is TRBV5-4; D is possibly TRBD2 (6 bases). CDR1 is SGHNT and CDR2 is YYREEE in the germline V gene (reference sequence). The CDR3 extends over 12 amino acids. The germline V and J ends were trimmed by 4 bases and 7 bases, with 12 bases remaining between them. This CDR3 is CASSAGTLEQYF. The DNA for the CDR3 is TGTGCCAGCAGCGCAGGGACTCTTGAGCAGTACTTC.

V usage is TRBV7-6 and J usage is TRBJ1-2, with a possible D match to TRBD1 (5 bases). The V end was cut by 5 bases, the J end by 5 bases, with 15 bases between. CDR1 and CDR2 from the germline V gene are SGHVS and FNYEAQ. The CDR3 is made up of 14 amino acids. CDR3: CASSPGTAGYGYTF. CDR3 DNA sequence: TGTGCCAGCAGCCCCGGGACGGCGGGGTATGGCTACACCTTC.

This chain connects TRBV2 to TRBJ1-2, with no clear D. The germline gives CDR1 SNHLY, CDR2 FYNNEI. Trimming shortened V by 7 bases and J by 6 bases, and 9 bases separated the two germline ends. The CDR3 contains 11 residues. This CDR3 is CASNTGNGYTF. Here the CDR3 DNA reads TGTGCCAGCAACACCGGCAATGGCTACACCTTC. Drawing the rest from reference TRBV2 and TRBJ1-2, the complete variable domain is EPEVTQTPSHQVTQMGQEVILRCVPISNHLYFYWYRQILGQKVEFLVSFYNNEISEKSEIFDDQFSVERPDGSNFTLKIRSTKLEDSAMYFCASNTGNGYTFGSGTRLTVV.

Worth noting for this clonotype: Germline and junction disagree at one end, which may indicate a read error. The DNA for the CDR3 is TGTGCCAGCAGCTTGGTAGAATGGGGGGTTCCGTCCTACGAGCAGTACTTC. This codes for CASSLVEWGVPSYEQYF. The rearrangement uses TRBV5-3 and TRBJ2-7; possibly TRBD2 for D (6 bases). TRBV5-3 is flagged as an ORF with uncertain function. CDR3 length: 17 amino acids.

This clonotype was found a few times. The chain recombines TRBV7-2 with TRBJ2-7; TRBD2 is a possible D gene (6 bases). The germline V gene has CDR1 SGHTA and CDR2 FQGNSA. The CDR3 has 14 residues. V shed 4 bases and J shed 7 bases, with 17 bases lying between them. Written as DNA, the CDR3 is TGTGCCAGCAGCTATGCCACTAGCTCGTGGGAGCAGTACTTC. It specifies CASSYATSSWEQYF.

This clonotype was counted only a few times. The chain combines TRBV5-1 with TRBJ2-1; TRBD2 aligns across 12 bases. Trimming removed 0 bases from V and 7 bases from J; junction bases left unmatched: 2. CDR1 SGHRS and CDR2 YFSETQ come from the germline V gene. The CDR3 runs 15 residues. CDR3 sequence: CASSLASGGANEQFF. The CDR3 nucleotides read TGCGCCAGCAGCTTGGCTAGCGGGGGGGCGAATGAGCAGTTCTTC.

The rearrangement links TRBV4-1 to TRBJ1-6; maybe TRBD1 (6 bases). Trimming removed 1 base at V and 10 bases at J, with 11 bases between. Germline V gene sequence: CDR1 MGHRA, CDR2 YSYEKL. CDR3 length: 14 residues. The CDR3 protein is CASSQAPQGSPLHF. CDR3 nucleotide sequence: TGCGCCAGCAGCCAAGCGCCCCAGGGGTCACCCCTCCACTTT.

The CDR3 DNA sequence: TGTGCCAGCAGCTTAGCGACGGGAGTGGCCAAAAACATTCAGTACTTC. Amino acid sequence: CASSLATGVAKNIQYF. The chain uses TRBV7-9 and TRBJ2-4, with D perhaps matching TRBD2 (6 bases). The germline V and J ends were trimmed by 0 bases and 1 base, with 10 bases remaining between them. Germline V gene data show CDR1 as SEHNR and CDR2 as FQNEAQ (reference sequence). There are 16 residues in the CDR3.

The chain has TRBV27 and TRBJ1-1; D is perhaps TRBD1 (6 bases). The germline V gene encodes CDR1 MNHEY and CDR2 SMNVEV (reference sequence). The CDR3 sequence is 14 residues long. Trimming took 3 bases from V and 2 from J, leaving 10 bases between them. DNA of the CDR3: TGTGCCAGCAGTTTCTCGACAGGCAACACTGAAGCTTTCTTT. Protein product: CASSFSTGNTEAFF.

This clonotype turned up a few times. The chain combines TRBV7-8 with TRBJ1-1, with a possible D match to TRBD1 (6 bases). The V and J ends lost 0 bases and 2 bases respectively, with 13 bases between them. The CDR3 is made up of 16 amino acids. In germline, CDR1 is SGHVS, CDR2 FQNEAQ. The CDR3 nucleotides are TGTGCCAGCAGCTTAGCCCAAGGTGGGGGCAACACTGAAGCTTTCTTT. Protein sequence: CASSLAQGGGNTEAFF.